Only one count was recorded for the clone carrying this TCR beta chain. Study processing details: By means of reference gene primer amplification, nucleated cell counts were estimated. Measured with immunoSEQ multiplex PCR; TCRdb has only the in-frame clones, and not every one. The V and J calls and clone size come from that table; D and trimming were worked out from the DNA. This sample yields 80,000 to 95,000 clones, of which 75% to 90% are seen a single time; under 3% belongs to the top ten. The CDR3 loop spans 13 amino acids. J lost 8 bases, V lost 4 bases, and 8 bases had no gene match. The germline V gene encodes CDR1 SGHDT and CDR2 YYEEEE. The data stem from a study of blood T cell repertoires in COVID-19. Study-level information: Researchers got acute and convalescent COVID-19 samples from the United States, Italy and Spain. Sources were T cells, B-cell-depleted T cells, or PBMCs; the material itself was cDNA or gDNA.

The receptor was derived from a woman in her forties or fifties with active or convalescent COVID-19. Sequenced: peripheral blood. The V gene is TRBV5-6, the J gene TRBJ1-1, with 7 bases aligning to TRBD1. CDR3: CASSRGQPMEAFF. CDR3 sequence (DNA): TGTGCCAGCAGCCGGGGACAGCCGATGGAAGCTTTCTTT.